Shown below are 13 T cell receptor beta chains from a single sample sequenced in a study of blood T cell repertoires in COVID-19. The repertoire was sequenced with immunoSEQ multiplex PCR; TCRdb's copy has only in-frame clones and lacks some. The sample holds roughly 140,000 clones; under 90% are singletons and the top ten take approximately 9.5%. Material for sequencing was peripheral blood. Source of these receptors: an elderly woman in a cohort sampled during active or convalescent COVID-19.

The chain combines TRBV29-1 with TRBJ1-2; 7 positions agree with TRBD1. CDR1 and CDR2 from the germline V gene are SQVTM and ANQGSEA. Trimming at V came to 4 bases and at J to 0 bases, leaving 8 bases not matched to a gene. This CDR3 region has 15 residues. The CDR3 here is CSVVRGDSANYGYTF. The CDR3 DNA sequence: TGCAGCGTTGTGCGTGGGGACAGCGCTAACTATGGCTACACCTTC.

This clone was seen once. This chain uses TRBV25-1 with TRBJ2-1; D may be TRBD1 (5 bases). The CDR3 extends over 15 amino acids. Trimming left V 0 bases short and J 2 bases short, with 8 bases between. The V gene's germline CDR1 is MGHDK and CDR2 SYGVNS. CDR3 loop: CASSEYRGTYNEQFF. The CDR3 DNA reads TGTGCCAGCAGTGAATATAGGGGAACCTACAATGAGCAGTTCTTC.

The rearrangement joins TRBV19 to TRBJ1-5; 8 nucleotides agree with TRBD1. The CDR3 extends over 13 amino acids. V was pared by 8 bases and J by 5 bases, with 5 bases of the junction left unmatched. Germline V lookup: CDR1 LNHDA, CDR2 SQIVND (reference sequence). The CDR3 region has the DNA TGTGCCAGTTCCGGACAGGGCTATCAGCCCCAGCATTTT. Encoded protein: CASSGQGYQPQHF.

J is TRBJ2-3 and V is TRBV18; no definite D call. From germline, CDR1 is KGHSH and CDR2 LQKENI. This CDR3 comprises 16 residues. Trimming removed 8 bases from V and 2 bases from J, with 20 bases in between. The CDR3 loop reads CASGEQTRLNTDTQYF. CDR3 nucleotides: TGTGCCAGCGGCGAACAGACCCGATTAAACACAGATACGCAGTATTTT.

This chain connects TRBV3-1 (or the pseudogene TRBV3-2) to TRBJ1-2; 7 nucleotides align to TRBD1. This CDR3 spans 14 amino acids. In germline, CDR1 is LGHDT, CDR2 YNNKEL (reference sequence). After removal of 3 bases from V and 3 bases from J, the junction contained 4 bases not matched to a gene. CDR3: CASSQIGTDYGYTF. As DNA, the CDR3 is TGTGCCAGCAGCCAGATCGGGACAGACTATGGCTACACCTTC.

The gene calls are TRBV19 and TRBJ1-2, with D possibly TRBD1 on 5 matching bases. V was clipped by 5 bases and J by 4 bases, with 14 bases between them. This CDR3 has 14 amino acids. Germline CDR1 is LNHDA and CDR2 is SQIVND (reference sequence). Here the CDR3 reads CASSSGQGIYGYTF. The DNA of the CDR3 is TGTGCCAGTAGTTCCGGACAAGGAATCTATGGCTACACCTTC.

This clone was seen just once. This rearrangement joins TRBV9 to TRBJ1-1; TRBD1 agrees at 7 bases. This CDR3 is built from 16 residues. The ends lost 0 bases at V and 5 bases at J; junction bases unmatched: 10. CDR1 and CDR2 (germline): SGDLS, YYNGEE. In DNA form, the CDR3 reads TGTGCCAGCAGCGTAGGGGGTACAGGGGTGAGGACTGAAGCTTTCTTT. Translation gives CASSVGGTGVRTEAFF.

The CDR3 DNA reads as TGTGCCAGCGCTCCGCTTAGGGACAGGGGGCGCGTTCTCACTGAAGCTTTCTTT. It yields the protein CASAPLRDRGRVLTEAFF. The gene calls are TRBV19 and TRBJ1-1, with 12 nucleotides matching TRBD1. The CDR3 runs 18 residues. CDR1 is LNHDA, CDR2 SQIVND, per germline (reference sequence). With V trimmed by 9 bases and J by 4 bases, 18 bases remained unmatched.

The chain employs TRBV2 and TRBJ1-3, with D tentatively TRBD1 (5 bases). V shed 6 bases and J shed 4 bases, with 19 bases lying between them. The CDR3 is 16 residues long. CDR1 SNHLY and CDR2 FYNNEI come from the germline V gene. The CDR3 sequence: CASRALGATAGNTIYF. DNA for the CDR3: TGTGCCAGCAGGGCCCTTGGGGCAACTGCGGGAAACACCATATATTTT.

This rearrangement joins TRBV5-1 to TRBJ2-1, with D perhaps TRBD2 (6 bases). The CDR3 covers 18 residues. Trimming cost V 3 bases and J 8 bases, with 27 bases left between them. Germline CDR1 SGHRS, CDR2 YFSETQ. CDR3 in amino acids: CASSWPTSRTIEFDEQFF. The CDR3 bases are TGCGCCAGCAGCTGGCCCACTAGCCGAACTATCGAGTTCGATGAGCAGTTCTTC.

V gene TRBV4-1 combines with J gene TRBJ2-2; 10 bases line up with TRBD2. The junction had 6 bases not matched to a gene; V was cut back by 4 bases and J by 4 bases. This CDR3 has 16 amino acids. Germline V gene lookup returns CDR1 MGHRA and CDR2 YSYEKL. CDR3 DNA sequence: TGCGCCAGCAGCCTTTTAGCGGGGGGCGCCACCGGGGAGCTGTTTTTT. This sequence encodes CASSLLAGGATGELFF.

V and J are TRBV27 and TRBJ2-2, with TRBD1 as a possible D gene (5 bases). Germline loops: CDR1 MNHEY, CDR2 SMNVEV (reference sequence). There are 16 residues in the CDR3. Trimming shortened V by 5 bases and J by 4 bases, and 17 bases separated the two germline ends. The DNA for the CDR3 is TGTGCCAGCAGTCCTTTAGGACAAATCGTCACCGGGGAGCTGTTTTTT. Amino acids: CASSPLGQIVTGELFF.

V usage is TRBV18 and J usage is TRBJ1-1; perhaps TRBD1 as D (5 bases). Trimming took off 3 bases at V and 5 bases at J, with 16 bases between the two ends. There are 15 residues in the CDR3. Germline lookup yields CDR1 KGHSH and CDR2 LQKENI. Here the CDR3 reads CASSPGGGVWTEAFF. CDR3 nucleotides: TGTGCCAGCTCACCGGGGGGGGGAGTTTGGACTGAAGCTTTCTTT.